This paragraph reports one TCR beta chain. Its antigen is undetermined. One end of the junction is discordant with germline, which a read error may explain. From roughly 18-30 mg of unsorted bulk tissue, DNA and RNA were co-extracted together. Sampling targeted five separate regions of each tumor, which included the tumor centre. The researchers produced TCR beta cDNA from 500 ng total RNA with a constant-region primer. ARM-PCR was slightly modified, and three nested multiplex PCR rounds with it gave rise to the TCR beta libraries. With TRBV1-TRBV30 forward primers and a C-beta reverse primer, the first two PCR rounds were run for about 10 cycles each. TCRdb called the multiplex PCR reads again in MiXCR, with one record for every CDR3 protein. Of almost 55,000 distinct CDR3 sequences in the sample, over 65% were seen once. This sample was taken from a study of tumor-infiltrating lymphocytes in primary liver carcinoma. Study in general: Male and female patients aged 30 to 69 years made up the cohort. Study outcomes and limitations: Only about 7-24% of top clones spanned all five tumor regions. Tumor-adjacent and tumor-blood pairs shared a smaller degree of overlap than tumor region pairs.

The germline V gene has CDR1 MNHEY and CDR2 SVGAGI. This CDR3 has 13 amino acids. The V and J genes are TRBV6-5 and TRBJ2-5; 8 bases are a match to TRBD1. The sequenced material came from liver tumor tissue from sampling region 2. Stated subset: tumor region T2, inferior pole. This TCR was sampled from a man aged 40-50 years with primary liver carcinoma and hepatitis B virus infection. DNA of the CDR3: TGTGTCAGCAGAATACAGGGGGAGGAGACCCACTACTTC. Its protein is CVSRIQGEETHYF.